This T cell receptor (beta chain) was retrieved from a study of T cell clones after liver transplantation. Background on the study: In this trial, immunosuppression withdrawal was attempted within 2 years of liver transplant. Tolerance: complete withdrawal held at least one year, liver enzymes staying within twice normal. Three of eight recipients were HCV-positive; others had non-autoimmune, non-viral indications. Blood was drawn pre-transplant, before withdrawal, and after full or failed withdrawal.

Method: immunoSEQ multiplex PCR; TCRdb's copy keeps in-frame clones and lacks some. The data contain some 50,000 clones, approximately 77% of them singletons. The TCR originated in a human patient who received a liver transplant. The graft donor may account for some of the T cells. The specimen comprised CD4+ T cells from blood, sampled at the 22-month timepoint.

CDR3 in DNA: TGTGCCACCAGCAGTGAACTAGGCAGCGATCACTACAATGAGCAGTTCTTC. It is translated as CATSSELGSDHYNEQFF. This chain uses TRBV15 with TRBJ2-1; D possibly corresponds to TRBD2 (5 bases). In germline, CDR1 is LNHNV, CDR2 YYDKDF (reference sequence). This CDR3 has 17 amino acids. Deletions cut 3 bases from V and 3 bases from J, with 18 bases between.